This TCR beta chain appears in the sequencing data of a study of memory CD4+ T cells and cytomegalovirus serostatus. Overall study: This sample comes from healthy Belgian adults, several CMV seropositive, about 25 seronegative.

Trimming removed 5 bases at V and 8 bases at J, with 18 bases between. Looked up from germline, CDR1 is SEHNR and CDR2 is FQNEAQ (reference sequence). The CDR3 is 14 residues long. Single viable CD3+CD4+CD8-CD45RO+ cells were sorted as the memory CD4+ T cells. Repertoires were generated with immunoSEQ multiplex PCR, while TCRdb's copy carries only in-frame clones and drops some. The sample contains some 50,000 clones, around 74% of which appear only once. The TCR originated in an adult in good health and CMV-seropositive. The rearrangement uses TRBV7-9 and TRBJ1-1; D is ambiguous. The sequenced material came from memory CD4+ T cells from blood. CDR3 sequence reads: CASSPSSWVAEAFF. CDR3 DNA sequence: TGTGCCAGCAGCCCTAGTTCCTGGGTCGCCGAAGCTTTCTTT.